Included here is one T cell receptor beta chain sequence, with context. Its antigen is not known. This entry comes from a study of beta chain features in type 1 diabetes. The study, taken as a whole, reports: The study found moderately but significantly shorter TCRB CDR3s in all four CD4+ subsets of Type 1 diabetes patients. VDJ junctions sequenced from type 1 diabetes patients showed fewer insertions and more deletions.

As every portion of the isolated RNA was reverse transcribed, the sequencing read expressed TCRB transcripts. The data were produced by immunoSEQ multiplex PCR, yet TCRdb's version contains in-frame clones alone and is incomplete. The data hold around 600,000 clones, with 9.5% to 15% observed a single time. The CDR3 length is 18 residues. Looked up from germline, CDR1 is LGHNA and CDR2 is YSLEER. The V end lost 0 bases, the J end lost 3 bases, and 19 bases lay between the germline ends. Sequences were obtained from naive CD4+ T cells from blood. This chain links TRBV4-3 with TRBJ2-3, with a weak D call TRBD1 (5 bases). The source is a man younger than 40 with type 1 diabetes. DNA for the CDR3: TGCGCCAGCAGCCAAGACCGGAGTCACGGGCGGACAACAGATACGCAGTATTTT. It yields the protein CASSQDRSHGRTTDTQYF.